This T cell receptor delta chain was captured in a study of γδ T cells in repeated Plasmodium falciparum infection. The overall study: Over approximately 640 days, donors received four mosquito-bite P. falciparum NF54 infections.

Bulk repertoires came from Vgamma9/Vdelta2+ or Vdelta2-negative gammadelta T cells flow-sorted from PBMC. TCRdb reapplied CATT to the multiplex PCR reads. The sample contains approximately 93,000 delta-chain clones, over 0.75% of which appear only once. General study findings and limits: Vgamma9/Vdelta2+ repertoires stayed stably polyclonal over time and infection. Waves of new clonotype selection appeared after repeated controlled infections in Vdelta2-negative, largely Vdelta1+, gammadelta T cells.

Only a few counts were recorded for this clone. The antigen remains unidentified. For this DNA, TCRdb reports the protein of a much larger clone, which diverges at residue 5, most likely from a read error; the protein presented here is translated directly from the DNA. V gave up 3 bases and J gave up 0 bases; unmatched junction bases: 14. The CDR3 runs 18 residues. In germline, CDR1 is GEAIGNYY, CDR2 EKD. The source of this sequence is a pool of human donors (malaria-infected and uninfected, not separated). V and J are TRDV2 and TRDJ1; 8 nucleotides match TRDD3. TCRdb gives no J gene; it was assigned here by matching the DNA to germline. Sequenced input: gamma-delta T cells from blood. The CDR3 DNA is TGTGCCTGTGACGCCGTGGATACTGGGGGCCCAAACACCGATAAACTCATCTTT. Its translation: CACDAVDTGGPNTDKLIF.